One sample yielded the 17 T cell receptor beta chains listed below, sequenced in a study of T cells in Graves' hyperthyroidism and ophthalmopathy. Regions amplified from RNA transcripts were the TCR beta CDR3 regions. The HTBI set primed first-round TCR CDR3 RT-PCR. TCRdb analysed the multiplex PCR reads with MiXCR anew, one entry per CDR3 protein. The data hold 500,000 to 750,000 distinct CDR3 sequences, with 13% to 15% observed a single time. Sample: blood. The receptor set was obtained from a woman aged 18-29 years with Graves' ophthalmopathy.

This clonotype was counted at least ten times. The rearrangement joins TRBV11-1 to TRBJ1-2; 9 bases map to TRBD1. Per germline, CDR1 SGHAT and CDR2 FQDESV (reference sequence). Germline trimming cut 5 bases from V and 6 bases from J; bases unmatched to any gene: 7. The CDR3 totals 14 residues. This CDR3 is CASSPRDRDHGYTF. For the CDR3, the DNA is TGTGCCAGCAGCCCACGGGACAGGGATCATGGCTACACCTTC.

In its sample, this clonotype was seen a few times. V and J are TRBV14 and TRBJ2-3; no clear D gene. This CDR3 comprises 15 residues. The germline V gene encodes CDR1 SGHDN and CDR2 FVKESK. The V end was cut by 1 base, the J end by 3 bases, with 11 bases between. CDR3 region: CASSQGVRRTDTQYF. In nucleotides, the CDR3 is TGTGCCAGCAGCCAAGGCGTGAGGAGAACAGATACGCAGTATTTT.

This clonotype was detected only a few times. The CDR3 is CAWSVASGLASYNEQFF. The CDR3, as DNA: TGTGCCTGGAGTGTGGCTAGCGGGCTAGCTTCCTACAATGAGCAGTTCTTC. The rearrangement links TRBV30 to TRBJ2-1; 8 nucleotides line up with TRBD2. CDR1 is GTSNPN, CDR2 SVGIG, per germline (reference sequence). This CDR3 is built from 17 residues. V was pared by 0 bases and J by 1 base, with 8 bases of the junction left unmatched.

This clonotype was found many times. V is TRBV20-1 and J is TRBJ2-7; 10 nucleotides agree with TRBD1. The CDR3 totals 14 residues. The V gene end was trimmed by 6 bases and the J gene end by 2 bases; junction bases not matched to a gene: 7. Germline lookup yields CDR1 DFQATT and CDR2 SNEGSKA (reference sequence). The CDR3 DNA reads TGCAGTGCCGTCGGGACAGGGGTCCCCTACGAGCAGTACTTC. The encoded protein is CSAVGTGVPYEQYF.

This clonotype came up many times. The chain is built from TRBV6-1 and TRBJ1-5; 7 bases match TRBD1. V shed 5 bases and J 3 bases; nucleotides not matched to a gene: 7. The CDR3 has 15 amino acids. Germline loops: CDR1 MNHNS, CDR2 SASEGT. The CDR3 nucleotides are TGTGCCAGCAGTTACCCCGGGACAGTCAATCAGCCCCAGCATTTT. Protein: CASSYPGTVNQPQHF.

This clonotype was picked up a small number of times. The rearrangement links TRBV7-9 to TRBJ1-3, with D perhaps TRBD1 (5 bases). V was trimmed by 3 bases and J by 4 bases, leaving 10 bases between them. In germline, CDR1 is SEHNR, CDR2 FQNEAQ (reference sequence). The CDR3 loop spans 14 amino acids. The CDR3 sequence is CASSFGAWGNTIYF. The CDR3 nucleotides read TGTGCCAGCAGCTTTGGGGCTTGGGGAAACACCATATATTTT.

This chain links TRBV27 with TRBJ2-2; TRBD2 aligns across 7 bases. This CDR3 has 15 residues. The germline CDR1 and CDR2 sequences are MNHEY and SMNVEV (reference sequence). V was clipped by 8 bases and J by 5 bases; unmatched bases: 11. The chain's CDR3 is CASGASLLATGELFF. For the CDR3, the DNA is TGTGCCAGCGGAGCGAGCCTACTAGCGACCGGGGAGCTGTTTTTT.

V and J are TRBV5-4 and TRBJ1-1; D call uncertain. There are 13 residues in the CDR3. Deletions cut 4 bases from V and 10 bases from J, with 17 bases between. Per germline, CDR1 SGHNT and CDR2 YYREEE (reference sequence). Here the CDR3 DNA reads TGTGCCAGCAGCCAGGCCGTCGGGTATGCAGCTTTCTTT. Translated: CASSQAVGYAAFF.

Ten or more counts support this clonotype. The rearrangement uses TRBV7-2 and TRBJ2-4, with 8 bases aligning to TRBD1. The V gene's germline CDR1 is SGHTA and CDR2 FQGNSA. The CDR3 totals 16 residues. Trimming at V came to 5 bases and at J to 0 bases, leaving 6 bases not matched to a gene. DNA for the CDR3: TGTGCCAGCAGCCTCGGACAGGGCCTAGCCAAAAACATTCAGTACTTC. This gives the protein CASSLGQGLAKNIQYF.

This clonotype showed up just a few times. This chain connects TRBV7-2 to TRBJ2-7; TRBD1 aligns across 7 bases. The CDR3 is 14 amino acids. Per germline, CDR1 SGHTA and CDR2 FQGNSA. After removal of 1 base from V and 7 bases from J, the junction contained 7 bases not matched to a gene. The CDR3 loop reads CASSLVGDSPEQYF. CDR3 in DNA: TGTGCCAGCAGCTTAGTGGGGGACAGTCCGGAGCAGTACTTC.

The chain uses TRBV24-1 and TRBJ2-1, with 10 bases identical to TRBD2. Germline V gives CDR1 KGHDR, CDR2 SFDVKD. The ends lost 0 bases at V and 13 bases at J; junction bases unmatched: 8. This CDR3 comprises 15 residues. The CDR3 DNA sequence: TGTGCCACCAGTGATTTGGAGCGGGGGGGACAGACCCAGTTCTTC. The encoded protein is CATSDLERGGQTQFF.

This clonotype was found many times. This chain joins TRBV3-1 and TRBJ2-1, with D unresolved. The CDR3 loop spans 14 amino acids. CDR1 LGHDT and CDR2 YNNKEL come from the germline V gene (reference sequence). Trimming left V 0 bases short and J 4 bases short, with 7 bases between. As DNA, the CDR3 is TGTGCCAGCAGCCAAGATCGGCTATACAATGAGCAGTTCTTC. Translation: CASSQDRLYNEQFF.

In its sample, this clonotype was seen many times. J is TRBJ2-1 and V is TRBV11-2; 11 bases agree with TRBD2. This CDR3 region has 15 residues. Germline V gives CDR1 SGHAT, CDR2 FQNNGV. With 5 bases clipped from V and 8 bases from J, the junction kept 8 bases outside the gene matches. The CDR3 region is CASSQTSGTWDEQFF. CDR3 DNA sequence: TGTGCCAGCAGCCAGACTAGCGGGACTTGGGATGAGCAGTTCTTC.

This clonotype was counted many times. The chain joins TRBV11-2 to TRBJ1-5, with D perhaps TRBD1 (6 bases). CDR3 length: 15 residues. V was pared by 3 bases and J by 6 bases, with 15 bases between. Germline V lookup: CDR1 SGHAT, CDR2 FQNNGV. CDR3 sequence reads: CASSLDTGARQPQHF. As DNA, the CDR3 is TGTGCCAGCAGCTTGGATACGGGGGCGCGTCAGCCCCAGCATTTT.

In its sample, this clonotype was seen a few times. The J gene is TRBJ2-1, the V gene TRBV15, with TRBD2 identical over 14 bases. V dropped 0 bases and J dropped 9; count of bases not matched to a gene: 4. The CDR3 has 16 amino acids. Germline V lookup: CDR1 LNHNV, CDR2 YYDKDF (reference sequence). In DNA, the CDR3 is TGTGCCACCAGCAGAGAGGTCGGACTAGCGGGAGGTGAGCAGTTCTTC. Encoded protein: CATSREVGLAGGEQFF.

The chain employs TRBV19 and TRBJ2-7; a weak D match, TRBD1 (5 bases). V was cut by 10 bases and J by 2 bases, with 18 bases left in between. This CDR3 comprises 14 residues. CDR1 is LNHDA and CDR2 is SQIVND in the germline V gene (reference sequence). The chain's CDR3 is CATSPRAGPYEQYF. CDR3 coding DNA: TGTGCCACCTCTCCCAGGGCAGGACCCTACGAGCAGTACTTC.

This clonotype occurred many times. The chain carries TRBV19 and TRBJ2-7, with a possible D match to TRBD1 (5 bases). The CDR3 has 12 amino acids. Germline lookup yields CDR1 LNHDA and CDR2 SQIVND (reference sequence). Trimming left V 10 bases short and J 0 bases short, with 10 bases between. The CDR3 coding sequence is TGTGCCACCGAGGACAACTCCTACGAGCAGTACTTC. Amino acid sequence: CATEDNSYEQYF. Using reference TRBV19 and TRBJ2-7 for the parts outside the CDR3, the full variable domain is DGGITQSPKYLFRKEGQNVTLSCEQNLNHDAMYWYRQDPGQGLRLIYYSQIVNDFQKGDIAEGYSVSREKKESFPLTVTSAQKNPTAFYLCATEDNSYEQYFGPGTRLTVT.